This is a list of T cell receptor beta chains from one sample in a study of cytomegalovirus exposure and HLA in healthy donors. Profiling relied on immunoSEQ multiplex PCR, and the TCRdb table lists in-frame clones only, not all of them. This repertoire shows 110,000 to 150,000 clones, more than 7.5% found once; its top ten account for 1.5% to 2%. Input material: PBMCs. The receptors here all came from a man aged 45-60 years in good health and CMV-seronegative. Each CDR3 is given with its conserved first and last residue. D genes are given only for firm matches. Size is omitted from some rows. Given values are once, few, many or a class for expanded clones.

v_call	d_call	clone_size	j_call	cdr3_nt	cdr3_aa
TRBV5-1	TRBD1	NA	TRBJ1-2	TGCGCCAGAAGCCTGGGACAGGGACGTGGCTACACCTTC	CARSLGQGRGYTF
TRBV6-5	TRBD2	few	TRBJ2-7	TGTGCCAGCAGTTATTTAAAGACTAGCTCTTCGGACGAGCAGTACTTC	CASSYLKTSSSDEQYF
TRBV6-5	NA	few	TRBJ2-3	TGTGCCAGCAGAAGGGACTTTAGCACAGATACGCAGTATTTT	CASRRDFSTDTQYF
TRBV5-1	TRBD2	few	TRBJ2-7	TGCGCCAGCAGCTTGACTAGCGGGAATACCTACGAGCAGTACTTC	CASSLTSGNTYEQYF
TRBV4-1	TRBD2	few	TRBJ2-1	TGCGCCAGCAGCCAAGATAGCGGGGGTCTTACAGGGCATGAGCAGTTCTTC	CASSQDSGGLTGHEQFF
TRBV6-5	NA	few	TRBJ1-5	TGTGCCAGTCGGAAAGGGGCCAATCAGCCCCAGCATTTT	CASRKGANQPQHF
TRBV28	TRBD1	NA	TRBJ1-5	TGTGCCAGCAGTTTATCTGCGGGACAGAATCAGCCCCAGCATTTT	CASSLSAGQNQPQHF
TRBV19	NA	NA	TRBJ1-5	TGTGCCAGTAGTATAGATTCAGGGGTAAGTTATCAGCCCCAGCATTTT	CASSIDSGVSYQPQHF
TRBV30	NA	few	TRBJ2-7	TGTGCCTGGAGCTCTATGTACGAGCAGTACTTC	CAWSSMYEQYF
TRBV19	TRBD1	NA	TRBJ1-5	TGTGCCAGTAGCTCTGGCGGGACAGGGGGCAATCAGCCCCAGCATTTT	CASSSGGTGGNQPQHF
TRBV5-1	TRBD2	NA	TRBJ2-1	TGCGCCAGCAGTGGACTAGCGGGGACATACAATGAGCAGTTCTTC	CASSGLAGTYNEQFF
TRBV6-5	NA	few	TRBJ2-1	TGTGCCAGCAGTTACTCCCGAGGGAATGAGCAGTTCTTC	CASSYSRGNEQFF
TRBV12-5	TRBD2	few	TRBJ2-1	TGTGCTAGTGGCCAGGGTAGCGGGGCAAACAATGAGCAGTTCTTC	CASGQGSGANNEQFF
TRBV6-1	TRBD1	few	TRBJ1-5	TGTGCCAGCAGTGGGACAGGGGATTCGCGACAGCCCCAGCATTTT	CASSGTGDSRQPQHF
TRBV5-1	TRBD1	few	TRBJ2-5	TGCGCCAGCAGCCCGACAGGGTTTGAGACCCAGTACTTC	CASSPTGFETQYF
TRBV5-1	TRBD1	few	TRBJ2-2	TGCGCCAGCAGCTTGGTTAGGGGGCACACGAACACCGGGGAGCTGTTTTTT	CASSLVRGHTNTGELFF
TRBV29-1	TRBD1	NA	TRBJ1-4	TGCAGCGCCGATACTCAGGGGGCCGAAAAACTGTTTTTT	CSADTQGAEKLFF
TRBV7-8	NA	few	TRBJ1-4	TGTGCCAGCAGCTTACGCAGGGGCTATAATGAAAAACTGTTTTTT	CASSLRRGYNEKLFF
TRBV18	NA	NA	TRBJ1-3	TGTGCCAGCTCACTCCAGTCTGGAAACACCATATATTTT	CASSLQSGNTIYF
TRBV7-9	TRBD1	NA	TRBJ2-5	TGTGCCAGCAGCGTGACAGGGGAAGAGACCCAGTACTTC	CASSVTGEETQYF
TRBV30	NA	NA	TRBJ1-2	TGTGCCTGGAGTGTATTAGGGAGAGACGGCTACACCTTC	CAWSVLGRDGYTF
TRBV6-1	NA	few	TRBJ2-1	TGTGCCAGCAGTGAAGGCCCCTCGACTGCGGCCTACAATGAGCAGTTCTTC	CASSEGPSTAAYNEQFF
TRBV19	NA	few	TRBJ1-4	TGTGCCAGTAGTCCGGAGAGATATACTAATGAAAAACTGTTTTTT	CASSPERYTNEKLFF
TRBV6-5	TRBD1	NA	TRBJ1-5	TGTGCCAGCAGGAGGACAGGGATCAATCAGCCCCAGCATTTT	CASRRTGINQPQHF
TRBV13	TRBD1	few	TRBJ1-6	TGTGCCAGCAGCCCAGGGACAGGGGCACCCCTCCACTTT	CASSPGTGAPLHF
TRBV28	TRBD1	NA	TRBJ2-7	TGTGCCAGCAGACCGGGACAGCACTACGAGCAGTACTTC	CASRPGQHYEQYF
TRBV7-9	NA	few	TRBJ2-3	TGTGCCAGCAGTAGCGGCCCTAGCACAGATACGCAGTATTTT	CASSSGPSTDTQYF
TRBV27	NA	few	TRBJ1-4	TGTGCCAGCCGGGGGACGGCAACTAATGAAAAACTGTTTTTT	CASRGTATNEKLFF
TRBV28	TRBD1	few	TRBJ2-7	TGTGCCAGCAGTCGATTAACAGGGGGCTATAACGAGCAGTACTTC	CASSRLTGGYNEQYF
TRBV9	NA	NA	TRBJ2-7	TGTGCCAGCAGCCGCTATGTGGGAGGCTCCTACGAGCAGTACTTC	CASSRYVGGSYEQYF
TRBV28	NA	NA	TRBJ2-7	TGTGCCAGCAGTTTACTAGTACGCGAGCAGTACTTC	CASSLLVREQYF
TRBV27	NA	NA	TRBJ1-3	TGTGCCAGCAGTTCCCACTCCCAGGGGAACACCATATATTTT	CASSSHSQGNTIYF
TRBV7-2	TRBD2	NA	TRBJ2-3	TGTGCCAGCAGCTCGCGGACTAGCGGGGATACGCAGTATTTT	CASSSRTSGDTQYF
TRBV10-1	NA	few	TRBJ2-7	TGCGCCAGCAGTGAGCACGCAGGGAACTACGAGCAGTACTTC	CASSEHAGNYEQYF
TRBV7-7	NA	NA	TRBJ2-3	TGTGCCAGCAGCTTAGCGGAGGCAGATACGCAGTATTTT	CASSLAEADTQYF
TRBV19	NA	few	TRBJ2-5	TGTGCCAGTAGTATGGTGCAGGGCTATTACCAAGAGACCCAGTACTTC	CASSMVQGYYQETQYF
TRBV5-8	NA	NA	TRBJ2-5	TGTGCCAGCACCCTGGGGAGGACACCGGAAGAGACCCAGTACTTC	CASTLGRTPEETQYF
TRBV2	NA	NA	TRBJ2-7	TGTGCCAGCAGTGAAACCCGGGACCGGGACTTCCCCTCCTACGAGCAGTACTTC	CASSETRDRDFPSYEQYF
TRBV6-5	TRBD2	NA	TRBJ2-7	TGTGCCAGCAGTGCGGGGGGAACCGGCCCCAACGAGCAGTACTTC	CASSAGGTGPNEQYF
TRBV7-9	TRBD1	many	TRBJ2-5	TGTGCCAGCAGCTTTTTAACCGGGACAGACCAAGAGACCCAGTACTTC	CASSFLTGTDQETQYF
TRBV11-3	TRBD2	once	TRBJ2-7	TGTGCCAGCAGCTTTTTTGCGGGAGCAAATGAGCAGTACTTC	CASSFFAGANEQYF
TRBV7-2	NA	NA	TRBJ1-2	TGTGCCAGCAGCCAGCCCCAATGGGGGGGTAACTATGGCTACACCTTC	CASSQPQWGGNYGYTF
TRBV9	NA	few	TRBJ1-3	TGTGCCAGCAGCTCCACAGGGAAGCGAAACACCATATATTTT	CASSSTGKRNTIYF
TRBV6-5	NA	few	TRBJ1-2	TGTGCCAGCAGTTACGGCGGGGGGCCCACCTATGGCTACACCTTC	CASSYGGGPTYGYTF
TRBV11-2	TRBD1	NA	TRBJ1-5	TGTGCCAGCAGCTTAGGGACAGGGAATCAGCCCCAGCATTTT	CASSLGTGNQPQHF
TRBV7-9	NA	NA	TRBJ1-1	TGTGCCAGCAGCCGGGGGGGACGGGGCACTGAAGCTTTCTTT	CASSRGGRGTEAFF
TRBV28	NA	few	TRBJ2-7	TGTGCCAGCAGTGTGACCTCGGGACGGCGGGGCAACGAGCAGTACTTC	CASSVTSGRRGNEQYF
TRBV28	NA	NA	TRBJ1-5	TGTGCCAGCAGTCTAAAAGCCGTGCAGCCCCAGCATTTT	CASSLKAVQPQHF